This T cell receptor (beta chain) stems from a study of OX40 agonist ivuxolimab in advanced cancers. Study-level background: Participants could have had prior anti-PD-1, anti-PD-L1 or anti-CTLA-4 therapy, and less than 45% had some.

In regard to this clone: Its antigen is still unknown.

Here immunoSEQ multiplex PCR was the method, and the copy in TCRdb shows in-frame clones only, minus some. The data contain approximately 57,000 clones, approximately 86% of them singletons. Study results and limitations: Doses of 0.1 to 3.0 mg/kg were accompanied by clonal expansion of CD4+ and CD8+ blood T cells by week 6. Among the nonresponders, some also had low normalized T-cell clonal expansion.

CDR3 length: 14 amino acids. Germline lookup yields CDR1 MNHEY and CDR2 SMNVEV (reference sequence). Trimming shortened V by 3 bases and J by 1 base, and 7 bases separated the two germline ends. The receptor comes from an adult with an advanced solid tumor such as melanoma, head and neck, liver or kidney cancer. Sequenced here: CD4+ or CD8+ T cells sorted from blood, sampled in a trial of the OX40 agonist ivuxolimab. V usage is TRBV27 and J usage is TRBJ1-5; D not certain. The CDR3 DNA follows: TGTGCCAGCAGTTTCGCGGGGAGCAATCAGCCCCAGCATTTT. This encodes CASSFAGSNQPQHF.